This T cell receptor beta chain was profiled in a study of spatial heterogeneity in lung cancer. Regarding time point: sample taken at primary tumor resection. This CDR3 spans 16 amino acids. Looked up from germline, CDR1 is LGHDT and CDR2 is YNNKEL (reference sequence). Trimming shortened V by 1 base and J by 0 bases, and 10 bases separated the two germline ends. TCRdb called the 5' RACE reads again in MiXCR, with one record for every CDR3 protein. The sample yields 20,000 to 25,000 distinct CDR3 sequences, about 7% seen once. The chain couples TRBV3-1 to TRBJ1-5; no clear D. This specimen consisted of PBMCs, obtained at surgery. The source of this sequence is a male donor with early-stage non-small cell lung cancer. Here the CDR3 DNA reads TGTGCCAGCAGCCAAGGGACCGTTAATAGCAATCAGCCCCAGCATTTT. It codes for CASSQGTVNSNQPQHF.